These 2 T cell receptor beta chains share one sample of origin, sequenced in a study of T cells in Graves' hyperthyroidism and ophthalmopathy. Template material for amplifying TCR beta CDR3 regions consisted of RNA transcripts. The HTBI primer set was used in a first-round RT-PCR of the TCR CDR3. TCRdb reprocessed the multiplex PCR reads via MiXCR and lists one record per CDR3 protein. The sample consists of a few hundred thousand distinct CDR3 sequences, 15% to 17% of them appearing once. The sequenced sample consisted of blood. Receptors were obtained from a woman between 18 and 30 years old with Graves' hyperthyroidism.

As regards this clonotype: Germline and junction disagree at one end, which may indicate a read error. This chain connects TRBV28 to TRBJ2-1, with TRBD2 identical over 8 bases. The CDR3 contains 11 residues. CDR1 and CDR2 from the germline V gene are MDHEN and SYDVKM. Here the CDR3 reads CASSLSGSAVF. The CDR3 DNA follows: TGTGCCAGCAGTTTAAGCGGGAGCGCGGTCTTC. Full variable domain (rest looked up from reference TRBV28 and TRBJ2-1): DVKVTQSSRYLVKRTGEKVFLECVQDMDHENMFWYRQDPGLGLRLIYFSYDVKMKEKGDIPEGYSVSREKKERFSLILESASTNQTSMYLCASSLSGSAVFGPGTRLTVL.

This clonotype was recorded many times. This chain links TRBV11-1 with TRBJ2-1; D ambiguous. The CDR3 loop spans 12 amino acids. V was trimmed by 5 bases and J by 7 bases, leaving 9 bases between them. Germline assignment: CDR1 SGHAT and CDR2 FQDESV (reference sequence). CDR3 region: CASSLLNNEQFF. The CDR3, as DNA: TGTGCCAGCAGCCTACTCAATAATGAGCAGTTCTTC.